This entry lists 31 T cell receptor beta chains sequenced from one sample in a study of cytomegalovirus exposure and HLA in healthy donors. 60 Vbeta and 13 Jbeta primers were used in PCR. The table came from immunoSEQ multiplex PCR; TCRdb's copy has only in-frame clones and leaves some out. Its clone listing holds 80,000 to 100,000 clones. Sequencing was performed on PBMCs. The receptor source for this set is a man aged 45-60 years in good health and CMV-seropositive.

This chain connects TRBV9 to TRBJ2-1; 9 bases are shared with TRBD2. CDR1 is SGDLS and CDR2 is YYNGEE in the germline V gene. This CDR3 spans 14 amino acids. With V trimmed by 3 bases and J by 5 bases, 3 bases remained unmatched. CDR3 coding DNA: TGTGCCAGCAGCGGGACTAGCGCAAACAATGAGCAGTTCTTC. This sequence encodes CASSGTSANNEQFF. Based on the CDR3 plus reference TRBV9 and TRBJ2-1, the full variable domain is DSGVTQTPKHLITATGQRVTLRCSPRSGDLSVYWYQQSLDQGLQFLIQYYNGEERAKGNILERFSAQQFPDLHSELNLSSLELGDSALYFCASSGTSANNEQFFGPGTRLTVL.

The chain has TRBV4-3 and TRBJ1-5, with D possibly being TRBD1 (6 bases). The CDR3 length is 15 residues. The ends were cut back, 0 bases at V and 10 bases at J, with 16 bases in the middle. Per the germline V gene, CDR1 is LGHNA and CDR2 is YSLEER. CDR3 sequence (DNA): TGCGCCAGCAGCCAAGAGGGGTACGGGGGGCACCCCCAGCATTTT. Encoded protein: CASSQEGYGGHPQHF.

This chain joins TRBV5-4 and TRBJ2-3, with 11 bases that match TRBD2. Germline CDR1 SGHNT, CDR2 YYREEE (reference sequence). CDR3 length: 15 residues. J lost 5 bases, V lost 2 bases, and 4 bases had no gene match. The chain's CDR3 is CASSLSGTSGDTQYF. In nucleotides, the CDR3 is TGTGCCAGCAGCTTATCCGGGACTAGCGGAGATACGCAGTATTTT.

Points on this clone: This sample includes further DNA sequences coding for the same CDR3. This chain joins TRBV27 and TRBJ1-2, with 8 bases fitting TRBD1. Germline assignment: CDR1 MNHEY and CDR2 SMNVEV (reference sequence). The V segment lost 6 bases and the J segment 3 bases; nucleotides outside the gene matches: 3. CDR3 length: 13 amino acids. CDR3 nucleotide sequence: TGTGCCAGCAGCCTACAGGGGGACTATGGCTACACCTTC. Residues: CASSLQGDYGYTF.

The chain carries TRBV7-2 and TRBJ1-4, with TRBD1 matching 8 bases. Germline CDR1 is SGHTA and CDR2 is FQGNSA. Trimming took 4 bases from V and 3 from J; bases not matched to a gene: 1. This CDR3 has 14 amino acids. CDR3 bases: TGTGCCAGCAGCTCGACAGGGGCTAATGAAAAACTGTTTTTT. This codes for CASSSTGANEKLFF.

The genes are TRBV30 and TRBJ2-1; the match to TRBD2 covers 11 bases. The CDR3 runs to 17 residues. Unmatched junction bases numbered 5, after V lost 0 bases and J lost 1 base. Germline CDR1 and CDR2: GTSNPN and SVGIG (reference sequence). CDR3 sequence (DNA): TGTGCCTGGAGTGTACTGACTAGCGGGGTTTCCTACAATGAGCAGTTCTTC. Its translation: CAWSVLTSGVSYNEQFF. Full variable domain (missing parts from reference TRBV30 and TRBJ2-1): SQTIHQWPATLVQPVGSPLSLECTVEGTSNPNLYWYRQAAGRGLQLLFYSVGIGQISSEVPQNLSASRPQDRQFILSSKKLLLSDSGFYLCAWSVLTSGVSYNEQFFGPGTRLTVL.

The genes are TRBV30 and TRBJ1-4; the D gene is possibly TRBD1 (6 bases). This CDR3 has 14 residues. From germline, CDR1 is GTSNPN and CDR2 SVGIG (reference sequence). V lost 0 bases and J lost 7, with 12 bases in between. In nucleotides, the CDR3 is TGTGCCTGGAGTGTAGGTGGGGGCGCTGAAAAACTGTTTTTT. This gives the protein CAWSVGGGAEKLFF.

The CDR3 DNA reads TGTGCCAGCAGCCAAGAAGGGACTTCCTACTCTGGGGCCAACGTCCTGACTTTC. This codes for CASSQEGTSYSGANVLTF. The chain links TRBV11-3 to TRBJ2-6; a weak D match, TRBD2 (6 bases). V lost 5 bases, J lost 0 bases, and 17 bases lay in between. This CDR3 contains 18 residues. The germline V gene has CDR1 SGHNT and CDR2 YENEEA.

The chain links TRBV27 to TRBJ1-5; maybe TRBD1 (5 bases). CDR1 is MNHEY and CDR2 is SMNVEV in the germline V gene (reference sequence). V shed 0 bases and J shed 1 base, with 13 bases lying between them. The CDR3 sequence is 17 residues long. CDR3 nucleotides: TGTGCCAGCAGTTTATCCCCGCCCGGGGGGAGCAATCAGCCCCAGCATTTT. It encodes CASSLSPPGGSNQPQHF.

The chain carries TRBV9 and TRBJ2-3, with 7 bases fitting TRBD2. Germline V gene lookup returns CDR1 SGDLS and CDR2 YYNGEE. V was pared by 7 bases and J by 3 bases, with 2 bases of the junction left unmatched. The CDR3 runs to 12 residues. In DNA, the CDR3 is TGTGCCAGCCGGGGACTAACAGATACGCAGTATTTT. Residues: CASRGLTDTQYF.

The chain couples TRBV6-6 to TRBJ2-5; 7 bases map to TRBD1. Germline-derived CDR1 and CDR2 are MNHNY and SVGAGI (reference sequence). The CDR3 spans 15 residues. Trimming at V came to 4 bases and at J to 1 base, leaving 6 bases not matched to a gene. The CDR3 is CASSFHRGTQETQYF. The CDR3 DNA reads as TGTGCCAGCAGTTTCCACAGGGGCACCCAAGAGACCCAGTACTTC.

The gene calls are TRBV6-5 and TRBJ2-1; a weak D match, TRBD2 (6 bases). The V end was cut by 8 bases, the J end by 5 bases, with 16 bases between. There are 14 residues in the CDR3. CDR1 and CDR2 from the germline V gene are MNHEY and SVGAGI. CDR3 sequence (DNA): TGTGCCAGCGGTGGGGGGAGATTGAACAATGAGCAGTTCTTC. It yields the protein CASGGGRLNNEQFF.

The chain recombines TRBV7-2 with TRBJ2-2, with TRBD2 matching 11 bases. CDR3 length: 15 amino acids. Unmatched junction bases numbered 6, after V lost 6 bases and J lost 6 bases. The V gene's germline CDR1 is SGHTA and CDR2 FQGNSA. In DNA form, the CDR3 reads TGTGCCAGCAGGCCAGAACTAGCGGGGGCCGGGGAGCTGTTTTTT. Its protein is CASRPELAGAGELFF.

The chain uses TRBV6-5 and TRBJ1-1; 7 bases match TRBD1. V dropped 4 bases and J dropped 5; count of bases not matched to a gene: 4. The CDR3 loop spans 13 amino acids. Germline-derived CDR1 and CDR2 are MNHEY and SVGAGI. CDR3 DNA: TGTGCCAGCAGTTCCCAGACAGGGACTGAAGCTTTCTTT. Protein: CASSSQTGTEAFF.

The V call is TRBV7-8, the J call TRBJ2-1, with a possible D match to TRBD1 (6 bases). CDR1 SGHVS and CDR2 FQNEAQ come from the germline V gene. Between the trimmed V and J ends, which lost 3 bases and 4 bases, there was a span of 16 bases. The CDR3 covers 16 residues. CDR3 nucleotide sequence: TGTGCCAGCAGCTTTCACCGAGGGGGTTCATACAATGAGCAGTTCTTC. This translates into CASSFHRGGSYNEQFF.

The rearrangement links TRBV13 to TRBJ2-7; TRBD2 aligns across 8 bases. The J segment lost 7 bases and the V segment lost 4 bases, leaving 9 bases of the junction unmatched. Germline CDR1 PRHDT, CDR2 FYEKMQ (reference sequence). The CDR3 spans 14 residues. The CDR3 spells CASSSQRGRVEQYF. The CDR3, as DNA: TGTGCCAGCAGCTCGCAGCGGGGGAGGGTAGAGCAGTACTTC.

The rearrangement links TRBV7-9 to TRBJ1-2, with 7 bases fitting TRBD1. The length of the CDR3 is 13 residues. The trim removed 3 bases at V and 5 bases at J, leaving 3 bases unmatched. The V gene's germline CDR1 is SEHNR and CDR2 FQNEAQ (reference sequence). DNA of the CDR3: TGTGCCAGCAGCTTGGGACAGTCTTATGGCTACACCTTC. The encoded protein is CASSLGQSYGYTF.

The chain couples TRBV7-9 to TRBJ2-1, with 9 bases lining up with TRBD2. V was clipped by 1 base and J by 10 bases; unmatched bases: 8. The germline CDR1 and CDR2 sequences are SEHNR and FQNEAQ (reference sequence). The CDR3 totals 15 residues. In nucleotides, the CDR3 is TGTGCCAGCAGCTTAGATAGCGGGGGAGTAGGGGAGCAGTTCTTC. It translates to CASSLDSGGVGEQFF. Filled out from reference TRBV7-9 and TRBJ2-1, the complete variable domain reads DTGVSQNPRHKITKRGQNVTFRCDPISEHNRLYWYRQTLGQGPEFLTYFQNEAQLEKSRLLSDRFSAERPKGSFSTLEIQRTEQGDSAMYLCASSLDSGGVGEQFFGPGTRLTVL.

The chain links TRBV11-2 to TRBJ2-7, with a weak D call TRBD1 (5 bases). Germline CDR1 and CDR2: SGHAT and FQNNGV. V lost 3 bases, J lost 2 bases, and 14 bases lay in between. The CDR3 sequence is 15 residues long. CDR3 amino acids: CASSFYRQLAYEQYF. The CDR3 DNA sequence: TGTGCCAGCAGCTTCTACAGACAGCTCGCCTACGAGCAGTACTTC.

The rearrangement uses TRBV4-1 and TRBJ2-3, with 10 bases fitting TRBD2. This CDR3 comprises 17 residues. The germline V gene has CDR1 MGHRA and CDR2 YSYEKL. Trimming took 0 bases from V and 6 from J; bases not matched to a gene: 9. CDR3 sequence: CASSQEGLAGVRDTQYF. CDR3 nucleotide sequence: TGCGCCAGCAGCCAAGAAGGCCTAGCGGGAGTCAGGGATACGCAGTATTTT.

The rearrangement uses TRBV6-6 and TRBJ2-5; D gene unclear. CDR1 and CDR2 from the germline V gene are MNHNY and SVGAGI (reference sequence). Trimming shortened V by 6 bases and J by 1 base, and 6 bases separated the two germline ends. This CDR3 region has 12 residues. The DNA for the CDR3 is TGTGCCAGCAGGGCAACCCAAGAGACCCAGTACTTC. This encodes CASRATQETQYF.

This rearrangement joins TRBV11-1 to TRBJ2-5; D may be TRBD2 (6 bases). V was cut by 5 bases and J by 4 bases, with 14 bases left in between. Germline CDR1 reads SGHAT; CDR2 reads FQDESV (reference sequence). This CDR3 is 14 amino acids long. The CDR3 coding sequence is TGTGCCAGCAGCGACCCCAGCGGGTCAGAGACCCAGTACTTC. It is translated as CASSDPSGSETQYF.

This rearrangement joins TRBV9 to TRBJ2-3; unclear D gene. Deletions cut 0 bases from V and 2 bases from J, with 10 bases between. Per the germline V gene, CDR1 is SGDLS and CDR2 is YYNGEE. CDR3 length: 15 residues. CDR3 bases: TGTGCCAGCAGCGTAGCGCCAGGTGTCACAGATACGCAGTATTTT. Protein sequence: CASSVAPGVTDTQYF.

This chain links TRBV6-6 with TRBJ2-1; D gene ambiguous. Germline V lookup: CDR1 MNHNY, CDR2 SVGAGI (reference sequence). V lost 8 bases, J lost 1 base, and 15 bases lay in between. There are 15 residues in the CDR3. Written as DNA, the CDR3 is TGTGCCAGCTCCGGGTGGGTAGCTTCCTACAATGAGCAGTTCTTC. Translating gives CASSGWVASYNEQFF.

The V and J genes are TRBV6-1 and TRBJ2-5; possible D gene TRBD2, 7 bases. CDR3 length equals 18 residues. V gave up 3 bases and J gave up 5 bases, with 25 bases separating them. Looked up from germline, CDR1 is MNHNS and CDR2 is SASEGT. CDR3 nucleotide sequence: TGTGCCAGCAGTGACCCCCTGGGGGGGGGCGCGCGGGGGGAGACCCAGTACTTC. It translates to CASSDPLGGGARGETQYF.

The rearrangement joins TRBV30 to TRBJ2-5; no firm D call. This CDR3 contains 13 residues. Germline values: CDR1 GTSNPN, CDR2 SVGIG (reference sequence). Trimming pared 0 bases from V and 0 bases from J, leaving 5 bases between. CDR3 loop: CAWSVQDQETQYF. DNA for the CDR3: TGTGCCTGGAGTGTACAAGACCAAGAGACCCAGTACTTC.

The chain joins TRBV27 to TRBJ2-3; TRBD2 aligns across 7 bases. Germline V gene sequence: CDR1 MNHEY, CDR2 SMNVEV (reference sequence). Losses at the gene ends were 3 bases for V and 9 bases for J; bases not matched to a gene: 15. The CDR3 consists of 16 residues. The CDR3 loop is CASSFGASGLRPTQYF. CDR3 sequence (DNA): TGTGCCAGCAGTTTCGGGGCTAGCGGTCTCCGCCCCACGCAGTATTTT.

This chain connects TRBV6-5 to TRBJ2-7, with 7 positions matching TRBD1. This CDR3 comprises 12 residues. Germline V gene sequence: CDR1 MNHEY, CDR2 SVGAGI. The CDR3 DNA is TGTGTTTACAGGGGTAGCGCCTACGAGCAGTACGTC. Protein sequence: CVYRGSAYEQYV.

This chain joins TRBV4-2 and TRBJ1-5; D is perhaps TRBD1 (6 bases). V lost 0 bases to trimming and J lost 0 bases, with 12 bases between them. The CDR3 extends over 17 amino acids. Germline-derived CDR1 and CDR2 are LGHNA and YNFKEQ. CDR3 region: CASSQEQGTDSNQPQHF. The CDR3, as DNA: TGTGCCAGCAGCCAAGAGCAGGGGACGGATAGCAATCAGCCCCAGCATTTT.

This rearrangement joins TRBV5-1 to TRBJ2-3, with 10 bases matching TRBD2. This CDR3 is 16 amino acids long. Trimming took 1 base from V and 4 from J; bases not matched to a gene: 6. Germline V gene sequence: CDR1 SGHRS, CDR2 YFSETQ. The CDR3 DNA follows: TGCGCCAGCAGCTTGCGAGCGGGAGGGCCCGCAGATACGCAGTATTTT. This encodes CASSLRAGGPADTQYF.

The rearrangement joins TRBV27 to TRBJ2-1, with TRBD2 identical over 11 bases. Germline V gene lookup returns CDR1 MNHEY and CDR2 SMNVEV (reference sequence). This CDR3 contains 15 residues. V lost 7 bases and J lost 6; bases outside the gene matches: 8. Here the CDR3 reads CASIQLAGALNEQFF. Here the CDR3 DNA reads TGTGCCAGCATCCAACTAGCGGGAGCCCTCAATGAGCAGTTCTTC.